This is a list of T cell receptor beta chains from one sample in a study of OX40 agonist ivuxolimab in advanced cancers. Sequencing used immunoSEQ multiplex PCR; TCRdb keeps in-frame clones, though not all of them. The top ten clones hold roughly 0.25% of a sample with fewer than 90,000 clones, around 87% of them seen once. The sequences come from CD4+ or CD8+ T cells sorted from blood, collected in a trial of the OX40 agonist ivuxolimab. The source is an adult with an advanced solid tumor such as melanoma, head and neck, liver or kidney cancer. The CDR3 runs from the conserved cysteine through the conserved F or W. Each record gives: CDR3 DNA, CDR3 protein, clone size, J gene, V gene, CDR3 length, D gene. The D gene is left open where the match is weak. The size of a clone is reported for some rows only, either as once, few or many, or as a class for expanded clones.

DNA: TGTGCCAGCAGCCCCGGGACGAGGGAAAAACTGTTTTTT
CDR3: CASSPGTREKLFF
size: .
J: TRBJ1-4
V: TRBV7-8
length: 13
D: .

DNA: TGTGCCAGCAGCTCGGGACTAGCTAGGGATACGCAGTATTTT
CDR3: CASSSGLARDTQYF
size: .
J: TRBJ2-3
V: TRBV11-2
length: 14
D: TRBD2

DNA: TGTGCCAGCAGCCAAGATCCCGAGCGGAACACCGGGGAGCTGTTTTTT
CDR3: CASSQDPERNTGELFF
size: .
J: TRBJ2-2
V: TRBV4-2
length: 16
D: .

DNA: TGTGCCAGTAGTATAGATGGAGGCCTGAACACTGAAGCTTTCTTT
CDR3: CASSIDGGLNTEAFF
size: .
J: TRBJ1-1
V: TRBV19
length: 15
D: .

DNA: TGTGCCAGCTCTCCGAGGCAAGAGACCCAGTACTTC
CDR3: CASSPRQETQYF
size: .
J: TRBJ2-5
V: TRBV18
length: 12
D: .

DNA: TGTGCCAGCGGAAGACAGGGGAACACAGATACGCAGTATTTT
CDR3: CASGRQGNTDTQYF
size: .
J: TRBJ2-3
V: TRBV7-8
length: 14
D: TRBD1

DNA: TGTGCCAGCACCCATGCCAAGGAGACAGGGGTTGCAACTAATGAAAAACTGTTTTTT
CDR3: CASTHAKETGVATNEKLFF
size: .
J: TRBJ1-4
V: TRBV14
length: 19
D: TRBD1

DNA: TGCGCCAGCAGCTTCGATACGTGGACAGCGAACACCGGGGAGCTGTTTTTT
CDR3: CASSFDTWTANTGELFF
size: .
J: TRBJ2-2
V: TRBV5-1
length: 17
D: .

DNA: TGCTCGTCCGGGGAGAACTATGGCTACACCTTC
CDR3: CSSGENYGYTF
size: .
J: TRBJ1-2
V: TRBV20-1
length: 11
D: .

DNA: TGTGCCAGCAGTGCTGTCACAGATACGCAGTATTTT
CDR3: CASSAVTDTQYF
size: .
J: TRBJ2-3
V: TRBV6-1
length: 12
D: .

DNA: TGTGCCAGCGAACCTAGCGGTTCAGACACCGGGGAGCTGTTTTTT
CDR3: CASEPSGSDTGELFF
size: .
J: TRBJ2-2
V: TRBV4-2
length: 15
D: TRBD2

DNA: TGTGCCACCACGGGCGGGTTTGGAAACACCATATATTTT
CDR3: CATTGGFGNTIYF
size: .
J: TRBJ1-3
V: TRBV15
length: 13
D: .

DNA: TGTGCCAGCAGCTTAAGACTAGCGGGAGTTCGTGCAGATACGCAGTATTTT
CDR3: CASSLRLAGVRADTQYF
size: .
J: TRBJ2-3
V: TRBV5-6
length: 17
D: TRBD2

DNA: TGTGCCAGCAGCTTATTAGCGGGAGGGTCTCACGAGCAGTACTTC
CDR3: CASSLLAGGSHEQYF
size: .
J: TRBJ2-7
V: TRBV7-9
length: 15
D: TRBD2

DNA: TGTGCCAGCAGCTTAGGATTTGAGGGGGTGGGCTATGGCTACACCTTC
CDR3: CASSLGFEGVGYGYTF
size: .
J: TRBJ1-2
V: TRBV7-2
length: 16
D: .

DNA: TGTGCCAGCAAGCTCGGGACTAGCGACCACAATGAGCAGTTCTTC
CDR3: CASKLGTSDHNEQFF
size: .
J: TRBJ2-1
V: TRBV6-5
length: 15
D: TRBD2

DNA: TGCGCCAGCAGCATGTTGGCCGGGACAGACTCCTACGAGCAGTACTTC
CDR3: CASSMLAGTDSYEQYF
size: .
J: TRBJ2-7
V: TRBV5-1
length: 16
D: TRBD1

DNA: TGTGCCAGCAGCCTCTCGGCCCAAGAGACCCAGTACTTC
CDR3: CASSLSAQETQYF
size: .
J: TRBJ2-5
V: TRBV6-1
length: 13
D: .

DNA: TGCGCCAGCAGCCCGTTCGGGCGGCGGGCGGGACCTAGCACAGATACGCAGTATTTT
CDR3: CASSPFGRRAGPSTDTQYF
size: .
J: TRBJ2-3
V: TRBV4-1
length: 19
D: .

DNA: TGTGCCAGTAGTATAAGCGTCCGTGGTAGCACAGATACGCAGTATTTT
CDR3: CASSISVRGSTDTQYF
size: .
J: TRBJ2-3
V: TRBV19
length: 16
D: .

DNA: TGTGCCAGCAGCGTTGACCCCGGAAAGGCCATATATTTT
CDR3: CASSVDPGKAIYF
size: .
J: TRBJ1-3
V: TRBV9
length: 13
D: .

DNA: TGTGCCAGCAGCTTAGGGACTAGGGGAGATACGCAGTATTTT
CDR3: CASSLGTRGDTQYF
size: .
J: TRBJ2-3
V: TRBV11-3
length: 14
D: TRBD2

DNA: TGTGCCAGCAGCTTACGAGTCTCGACCTACGAGCAGTACTTC
CDR3: CASSLRVSTYEQYF
size: .
J: TRBJ2-7
V: TRBV11-2
length: 14
D: .

DNA: TGTGCCAGCAGTTACACCACAGGGGGCAATGAAAAACTGTTTTTT
CDR3: CASSYTTGGNEKLFF
size: .
J: TRBJ1-4
V: TRBV6-5
length: 15
D: TRBD1

DNA: TGCGCCAGCAGCTTGGCCGACAGCAACTATGGCTACACCTTC
CDR3: CASSLADSNYGYTF
size: .
J: TRBJ1-2
V: TRBV5-1
length: 14
D: .

DNA: TGTGCCAGCAGTTCCCCTACGACAGGGCAGTACTTC
CDR3: CASSSPTTGQYF
size: few
J: TRBJ2-7
V: TRBV28
length: 12
D: .

DNA: TGTGCCAGCAGCCAAGGGGGGCTAGCGGGAGTGGATACGCAGTATTTT
CDR3: CASSQGGLAGVDTQYF
size: .
J: TRBJ2-3
V: TRBV7-2
length: 16
D: TRBD2

DNA: TGTGCCAGCAGCCCATCGGGCGGACCTTTTGAAGCTTTCTTT
CDR3: CASSPSGGPFEAFF
size: .
J: TRBJ1-1
V: TRBV7-9
length: 14
D: .

DNA: TGTGCCAGCAGTGGTTCTAGCGGGATGCGTGGGACCCAGTACTTC
CDR3: CASSGSSGMRGTQYF
size: .
J: TRBJ2-5
V: TRBV2
length: 15
D: TRBD2

DNA: TGTGCCAGCTCACCACCGACTAGTCAAGACGAGCAGTACTTC
CDR3: CASSPPTSQDEQYF
size: .
J: TRBJ2-7
V: TRBV18
length: 14
D: .